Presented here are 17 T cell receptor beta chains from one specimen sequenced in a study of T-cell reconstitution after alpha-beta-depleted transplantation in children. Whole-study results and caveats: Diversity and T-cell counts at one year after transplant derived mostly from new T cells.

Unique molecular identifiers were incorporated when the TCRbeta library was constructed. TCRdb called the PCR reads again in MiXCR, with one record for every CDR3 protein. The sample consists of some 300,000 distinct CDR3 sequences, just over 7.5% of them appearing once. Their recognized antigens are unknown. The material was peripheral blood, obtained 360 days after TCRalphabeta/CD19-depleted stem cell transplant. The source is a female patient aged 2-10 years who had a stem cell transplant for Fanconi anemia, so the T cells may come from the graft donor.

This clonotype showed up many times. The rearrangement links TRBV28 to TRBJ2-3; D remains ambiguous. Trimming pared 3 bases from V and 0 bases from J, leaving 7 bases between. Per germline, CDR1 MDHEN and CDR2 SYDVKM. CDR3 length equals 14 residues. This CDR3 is CASSLAASTDTQYF. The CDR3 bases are TGTGCCAGCAGTTTGGCAGCGAGCACAGATACGCAGTATTTT.

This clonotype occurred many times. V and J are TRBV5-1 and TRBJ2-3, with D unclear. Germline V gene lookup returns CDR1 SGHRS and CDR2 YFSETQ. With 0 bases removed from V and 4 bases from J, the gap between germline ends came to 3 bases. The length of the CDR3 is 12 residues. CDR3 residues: CASSLEADTQYF. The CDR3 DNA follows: TGCGCCAGCAGCTTGGAAGCAGATACGCAGTATTTT.

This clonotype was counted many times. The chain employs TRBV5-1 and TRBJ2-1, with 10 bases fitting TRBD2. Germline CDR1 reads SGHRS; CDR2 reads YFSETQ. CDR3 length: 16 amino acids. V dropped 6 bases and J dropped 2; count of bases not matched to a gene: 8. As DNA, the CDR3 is TGCGCCAGCACCTCTAGCGGGGGAGCTCCCTACAATGAGCAGTTCTTC. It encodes CASTSSGGAPYNEQFF.

The CDR3 here is CSASQGRWTEAFF. The CDR3, as DNA: TGCAGTGCTAGCCAGGGGCGGTGGACTGAAGCTTTCTTT. V and J are TRBV20-1 and TRBJ1-1, with a weak D call TRBD1 (6 bases). CDR1 and CDR2 from the germline V gene are DFQATT and SNEGSKA (reference sequence). Trimming removed 3 bases from V and 5 bases from J, with 13 bases in between. The CDR3 runs to 13 residues.

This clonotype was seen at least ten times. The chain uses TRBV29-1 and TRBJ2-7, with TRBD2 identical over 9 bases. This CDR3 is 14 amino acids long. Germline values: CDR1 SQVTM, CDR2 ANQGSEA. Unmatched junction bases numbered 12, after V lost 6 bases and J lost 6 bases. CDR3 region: CSVDRAGGRGEQYF. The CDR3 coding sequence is TGCAGCGTCGATCGAGCGGGAGGTCGTGGCGAGCAGTACTTC.

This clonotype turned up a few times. The CDR3 is CAISESRVGYQPQHF. The DNA for the CDR3 is TGTGCCATCAGTGAGTCGAGGGTGGGATATCAGCCCCAGCATTTT. The V gene is TRBV10-3, the J gene TRBJ1-5; D ambiguous. V lost 0 bases to trimming and J lost 5 bases, with 11 bases between them. CDR3 length: 15 residues. The germline CDR1 and CDR2 sequences are ENHRY and SYGVKD.

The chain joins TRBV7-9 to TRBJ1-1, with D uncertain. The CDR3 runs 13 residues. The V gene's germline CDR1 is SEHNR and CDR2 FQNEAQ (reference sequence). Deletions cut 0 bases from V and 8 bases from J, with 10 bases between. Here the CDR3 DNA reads TGTGCCAGCAGCTTAGCGCCCATCCAAGAAGCTTTCTTT. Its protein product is CASSLAPIQEAFF.

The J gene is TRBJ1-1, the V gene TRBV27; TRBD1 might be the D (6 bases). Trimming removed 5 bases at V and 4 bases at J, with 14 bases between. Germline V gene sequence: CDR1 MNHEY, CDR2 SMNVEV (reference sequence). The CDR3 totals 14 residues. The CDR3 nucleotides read TGTGCCAGCAGTGAACAGGGAGGAGCCACTGAAGCTTTCTTT. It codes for CASSEQGGATEAFF.

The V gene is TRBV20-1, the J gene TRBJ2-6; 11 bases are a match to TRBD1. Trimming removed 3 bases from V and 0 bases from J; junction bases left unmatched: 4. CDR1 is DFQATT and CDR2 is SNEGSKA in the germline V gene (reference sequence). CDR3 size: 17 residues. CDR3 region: CSARGTGGHSGANVLTF. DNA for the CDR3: TGCAGTGCTAGGGGGACAGGGGGACACTCTGGGGCCAACGTCCTGACTTTC.

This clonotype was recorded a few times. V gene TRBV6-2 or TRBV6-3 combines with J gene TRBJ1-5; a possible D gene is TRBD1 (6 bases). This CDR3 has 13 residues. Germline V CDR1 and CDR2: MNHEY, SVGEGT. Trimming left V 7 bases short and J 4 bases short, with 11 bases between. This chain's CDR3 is CASKGGWNQPQHF. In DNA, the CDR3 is TGTGCCAGCAAAGGGGGGTGGAATCAGCCCCAGCATTTT.

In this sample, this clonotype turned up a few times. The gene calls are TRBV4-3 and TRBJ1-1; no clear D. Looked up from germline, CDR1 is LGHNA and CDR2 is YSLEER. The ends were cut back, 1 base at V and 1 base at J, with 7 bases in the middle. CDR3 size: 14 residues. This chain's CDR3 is CASSQGLQNTEAFF. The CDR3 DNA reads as TGCGCCAGCAGCCAAGGTCTCCAGAACACTGAAGCTTTCTTT.

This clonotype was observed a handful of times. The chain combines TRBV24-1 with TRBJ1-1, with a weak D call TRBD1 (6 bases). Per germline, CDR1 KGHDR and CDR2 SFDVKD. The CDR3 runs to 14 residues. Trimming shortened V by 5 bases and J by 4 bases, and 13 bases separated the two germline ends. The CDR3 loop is CATSAGGGSTEAFF. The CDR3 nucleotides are TGTGCCACCAGTGCGGGGGGCGGGAGCACTGAAGCTTTCTTT.

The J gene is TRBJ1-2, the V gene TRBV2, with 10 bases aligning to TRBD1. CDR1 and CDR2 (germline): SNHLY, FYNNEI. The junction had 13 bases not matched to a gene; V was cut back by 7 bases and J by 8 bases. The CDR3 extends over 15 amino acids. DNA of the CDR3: TGTGCCAGCAAGCAGGACAGGGGGTTTTTGGGAGGCTACACCTTC. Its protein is CASKQDRGFLGGYTF. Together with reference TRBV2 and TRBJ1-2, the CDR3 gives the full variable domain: EPEVTQTPSHQVTQMGQEVILRCVPISNHLYFYWYRQILGQKVEFLVSFYNNEISEKSEIFDDQFSVERPDGSNFTLKIRSTKLEDSAMYFCASKQDRGFLGGYTFGSGTRLTVV.

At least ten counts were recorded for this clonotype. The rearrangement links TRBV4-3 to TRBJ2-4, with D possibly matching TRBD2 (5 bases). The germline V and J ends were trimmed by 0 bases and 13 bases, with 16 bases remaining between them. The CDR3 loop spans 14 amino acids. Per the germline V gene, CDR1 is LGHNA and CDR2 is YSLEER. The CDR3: CASSQEMYGGWQYF. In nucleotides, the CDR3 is TGCGCCAGCAGCCAAGAAATGTATGGCGGGTGGCAGTACTTC.

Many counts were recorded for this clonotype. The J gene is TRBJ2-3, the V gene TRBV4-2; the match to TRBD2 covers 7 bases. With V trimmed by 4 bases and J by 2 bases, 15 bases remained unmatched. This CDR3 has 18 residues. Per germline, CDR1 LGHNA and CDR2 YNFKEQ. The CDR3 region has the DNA TGTGCCAGCAGCCGGTGGTCTAGCGGTGGGACGAACACAGATACGCAGTATTTT. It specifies CASSRWSSGGTNTDTQYF.

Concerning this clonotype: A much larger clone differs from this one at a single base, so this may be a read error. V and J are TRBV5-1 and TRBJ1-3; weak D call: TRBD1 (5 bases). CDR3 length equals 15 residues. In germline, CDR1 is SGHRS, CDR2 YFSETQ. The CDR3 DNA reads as TGCACCAGCAGCCAAGGACACGGCTCTGGAAACACCATATATTTT. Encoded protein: CTSSQGHGSGNTIYF.

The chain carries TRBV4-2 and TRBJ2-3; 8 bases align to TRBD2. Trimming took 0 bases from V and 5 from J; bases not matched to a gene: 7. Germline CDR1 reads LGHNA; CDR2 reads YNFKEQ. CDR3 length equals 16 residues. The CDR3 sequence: CASSQDVGRGGDTQYF. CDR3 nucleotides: TGTGCCAGCAGCCAAGATGTCGGACGGGGGGGAGATACGCAGTATTTT.